The 17 T cell receptor beta chains below were found in one sample sequenced in a study of Tregs in tolerant kidney transplant recipients. The protocol was immunoSEQ multiplex PCR, while the TCRdb copy is restricted to in-frame clones and leaves out a portion. The table has some 68,000 clones, roughly 89% seen once; the top ten hold roughly 4.9%. The sample comprised CD4+ T cells from blood. These TCRs come from a human donor in good health.

The chain employs TRBV6-1 and TRBJ2-1; TRBD1 aligns across 7 bases. In germline, CDR1 is MNHNS, CDR2 SASEGT. Trimming took 6 bases from V and 2 from J; bases not matched to a gene: 4. This CDR3 region has 14 residues. The CDR3 loop reads CASRLDRAYNEQFF. CDR3 DNA sequence: TGTGCCAGCAGGCTCGACAGGGCCTACAATGAGCAGTTCTTC.

This clone was observed a single time. This chain joins TRBV4-1 and TRBJ1-2, with 7 bases matching TRBD1. V lost 3 bases and J lost 7; bases outside the gene matches: 8. The CDR3 extends over 14 amino acids. Germline CDR1 and CDR2: MGHRA and YSYEKL. The DNA of the CDR3 is TGCGCCAGCAGCCATCTTCTCCGGGACAGTGGCTACACCTTC. Protein product: CASSHLLRDSGYTF.

This clone was observed a few times. The rearrangement uses TRBV10-3 and TRBJ2-5; possible D gene TRBD1, 7 bases. Deletions cut 8 bases from V and 3 bases from J, with 13 bases between. From germline, CDR1 is ENHRY and CDR2 SYGVKD. The length of the CDR3 is 13 residues. The CDR3 nucleotides read TGTGCCATCCACGGCGGGACAGAAGAGACCCAGTACTTC. Its translation: CAIHGGTEETQYF.

The chain joins TRBV19 to TRBJ2-7, with a possible D match to TRBD2 (5 bases). V gave up 3 bases and J gave up 6 bases, with 18 bases separating them. Germline CDR1 is LNHDA and CDR2 is SQIVND (reference sequence). The CDR3 is made up of 15 amino acids. The DNA for the CDR3 is TGTGCCAGTAGTATGATGGACTCCTCCTCGGGCGAGCAGTACTTC. Amino acids: CASSMMDSSSGEQYF.

V gene TRBV5-5 combines with J gene TRBJ2-5; the D gene is possibly TRBD1 (6 bases). V was pared by 0 bases and J by 5 bases, with 14 bases between. CDR3 length equals 15 residues. Germline CDR1 reads SGHKS; CDR2 reads YYEKEE (reference sequence). CDR3 nucleotide sequence: TGTGCCAGCAGCTTGGCCATCAGGGGCGGGGAGACCCAGTACTTC. This sequence encodes CASSLAIRGGETQYF.

V is TRBV9 and J is TRBJ2-3; D might be TRBD2 (5 bases). This CDR3 comprises 14 residues. Germline loops: CDR1 SGDLS, CDR2 YYNGEE. The V gene lost 0 bases and the J gene lost 0 bases, with 5 bases spanning the gap. In nucleotides, the CDR3 is TGTGCCAGCAGCGTAGCTAGCAGCACAGATACGCAGTATTTT. Amino acids: CASSVASSTDTQYF.

This clone appeared many times. The chain couples TRBV14 to TRBJ2-2; the D call may be TRBD1 or TRBD2 (5 bases each). CDR3 length: 18 residues. V shed 0 bases and J shed 3 bases, with 17 bases lying between them. Germline CDR1 and CDR2: SGHDN and FVKESK. CDR3 coding DNA: TGTGCCAGCAGCCAAGACAACAGAACCAGGGACGACACCGGGGAGCTGTTTTTT. Its translation: CASSQDNRTRDDTGELFF.

This chain uses TRBV5-4 with TRBJ2-2, with D unresolved. This CDR3 has 13 residues. From germline, CDR1 is SGHNT and CDR2 YYREEE (reference sequence). Trimming shortened V by 1 base and J by 2 bases, and 3 bases separated the two germline ends. The CDR3 nucleotides are TGTGCCAGCAGCTTGTACAACACCGGGGAGCTGTTTTTT. It is translated as CASSLYNTGELFF.

This clone was seen a handful of times. V gene TRBV6-1 combines with J gene TRBJ2-3; TRBD1 matches 7 bases. The CDR3 has 14 amino acids. From germline, CDR1 is MNHNS and CDR2 SASEGT. Trimming removed 8 bases from V and 2 bases from J; junction bases left unmatched: 7. The CDR3 DNA follows: TGTGCCAGCTCACACAGGGGTTTCACAGATACGCAGTATTTT. Amino acids: CASSHRGFTDTQYF.

This clone was found once. This chain links TRBV15 with TRBJ1-2; maybe TRBD1 (5 bases). CDR3 length: 13 residues. Between the trimmed V and J ends, which lost 5 bases and 4 bases, there was a span of 11 bases. In germline, CDR1 is LNHNV, CDR2 YYDKDF (reference sequence). CDR3 DNA sequence: TGTGCCACCAGCCCAGACCAGGGCTATGGCTACACCTTC. Amino acids: CATSPDQGYGYTF. The complete variable domain, with remaining parts taken from reference TRBV15 and TRBJ1-2, reads DAMVIQNPRYQVTQFGKPVTLSCSQTLNHNVMYWYQQKSSQAPKLLFHYYDKDFNNEADTPDNFQSRRPNTSFCFLDIRSPGLGDTAMYLCATSPDQGYGYTFGSGTRLTVV.

The rearrangement uses TRBV6-5 and TRBJ1-5; unclear D gene. This CDR3 has 14 amino acids. The germline V and J ends were trimmed by 7 bases and 7 bases, with 17 bases remaining between them. Per germline, CDR1 MNHEY and CDR2 SVGAGI. CDR3 sequence: CASTELWGSQPQHF. CDR3 sequence (DNA): TGTGCCAGCACTGAGCTCTGGGGTAGCCAGCCCCAGCATTTT.

The rearrangement joins TRBV5-6 to TRBJ1-6; D is unresolved. Germline V gives CDR1 SGHDT, CDR2 YYEEEE. Trimming stripped 0 bases from V and 7 bases from J, with 14 bases between. The CDR3 totals 16 residues. This CDR3 is CASSLVREAWNSPLHF. CDR3 DNA: TGTGCCAGCAGCTTGGTCCGGGAAGCATGGAATTCACCCCTCCACTTT.

J is TRBJ2-3 and V is TRBV29-1; D gene ambiguous. Germline-derived CDR1 and CDR2 are SQVTM and ANQGSEA. Deletions cut 2 bases from V and 0 bases from J, with 6 bases between. The CDR3 sequence is 13 residues long. The CDR3, as DNA: TGCAGCGTTGAACCGGGTAGCACAGATACGCAGTATTTT. Amino acid sequence: CSVEPGSTDTQYF.

Only a few counts were recorded for this clone. The chain uses TRBV7-2 and TRBJ2-3; 9 bases are a match to TRBD2. Germline values: CDR1 SGHTA, CDR2 FQGNSA. V shed 3 bases and J 3 bases; nucleotides not matched to a gene: 7. The CDR3 is 16 amino acids. CDR3 loop: CASSFRRGGKTDTQYF. The CDR3 DNA reads as TGTGCCAGCAGCTTTCGGCGGGGGGGCAAAACAGATACGCAGTATTTT. Based on the CDR3 plus reference TRBV7-2 and TRBJ2-3, the full variable domain is GAGVSQSPSNKVTEKGKDVELRCDPISGHTALYWYRQSLGQGLEFLIYFQGNSAPDKSGLPSDRFSAERTGGSVSTLTIQRTQQEDSAVYLCASSFRRGGKTDTQYFGPGTRLTVL.

The rearrangement joins TRBV4-1 to TRBJ2-5; a possible D gene is TRBD2 (6 bases). CDR3 length equals 14 residues. V was cut by 4 bases and J by 5 bases, with 14 bases left in between. Germline CDR1 is MGHRA and CDR2 is YSYEKL. CDR3 nucleotides: TGCGCCAGCAGCCTCTCGGCGGGGAGCGAGACCCAGTACTTC. It is translated as CASSLSAGSETQYF.

This chain joins TRBV5-1 and TRBJ1-2; the match to TRBD1 covers 9 bases. This CDR3 comprises 14 residues. Trimming took 4 bases from V and 6 from J; bases not matched to a gene: 7. Germline loops: CDR1 SGHRS, CDR2 YFSETQ. The CDR3 bases are TGCGCCAGCAGCACGGGACAGGGCCTCCATGGCTACACCTTC. Translating it yields CASSTGQGLHGYTF.

This clone was seen a few times. The chain recombines TRBV10-3 with TRBJ2-5, with 7 bases lining up with TRBD1. Per germline, CDR1 ENHRY and CDR2 SYGVKD. The CDR3 consists of 13 residues. V trimming: 4 bases; J trimming: 3 bases; junction bases outside the gene matches: 2. CDR3 bases: TGTGCCATCAGTGGACAGGGAGAAGAGACCCAGTACTTC. Translating it yields CAISGQGEETQYF.